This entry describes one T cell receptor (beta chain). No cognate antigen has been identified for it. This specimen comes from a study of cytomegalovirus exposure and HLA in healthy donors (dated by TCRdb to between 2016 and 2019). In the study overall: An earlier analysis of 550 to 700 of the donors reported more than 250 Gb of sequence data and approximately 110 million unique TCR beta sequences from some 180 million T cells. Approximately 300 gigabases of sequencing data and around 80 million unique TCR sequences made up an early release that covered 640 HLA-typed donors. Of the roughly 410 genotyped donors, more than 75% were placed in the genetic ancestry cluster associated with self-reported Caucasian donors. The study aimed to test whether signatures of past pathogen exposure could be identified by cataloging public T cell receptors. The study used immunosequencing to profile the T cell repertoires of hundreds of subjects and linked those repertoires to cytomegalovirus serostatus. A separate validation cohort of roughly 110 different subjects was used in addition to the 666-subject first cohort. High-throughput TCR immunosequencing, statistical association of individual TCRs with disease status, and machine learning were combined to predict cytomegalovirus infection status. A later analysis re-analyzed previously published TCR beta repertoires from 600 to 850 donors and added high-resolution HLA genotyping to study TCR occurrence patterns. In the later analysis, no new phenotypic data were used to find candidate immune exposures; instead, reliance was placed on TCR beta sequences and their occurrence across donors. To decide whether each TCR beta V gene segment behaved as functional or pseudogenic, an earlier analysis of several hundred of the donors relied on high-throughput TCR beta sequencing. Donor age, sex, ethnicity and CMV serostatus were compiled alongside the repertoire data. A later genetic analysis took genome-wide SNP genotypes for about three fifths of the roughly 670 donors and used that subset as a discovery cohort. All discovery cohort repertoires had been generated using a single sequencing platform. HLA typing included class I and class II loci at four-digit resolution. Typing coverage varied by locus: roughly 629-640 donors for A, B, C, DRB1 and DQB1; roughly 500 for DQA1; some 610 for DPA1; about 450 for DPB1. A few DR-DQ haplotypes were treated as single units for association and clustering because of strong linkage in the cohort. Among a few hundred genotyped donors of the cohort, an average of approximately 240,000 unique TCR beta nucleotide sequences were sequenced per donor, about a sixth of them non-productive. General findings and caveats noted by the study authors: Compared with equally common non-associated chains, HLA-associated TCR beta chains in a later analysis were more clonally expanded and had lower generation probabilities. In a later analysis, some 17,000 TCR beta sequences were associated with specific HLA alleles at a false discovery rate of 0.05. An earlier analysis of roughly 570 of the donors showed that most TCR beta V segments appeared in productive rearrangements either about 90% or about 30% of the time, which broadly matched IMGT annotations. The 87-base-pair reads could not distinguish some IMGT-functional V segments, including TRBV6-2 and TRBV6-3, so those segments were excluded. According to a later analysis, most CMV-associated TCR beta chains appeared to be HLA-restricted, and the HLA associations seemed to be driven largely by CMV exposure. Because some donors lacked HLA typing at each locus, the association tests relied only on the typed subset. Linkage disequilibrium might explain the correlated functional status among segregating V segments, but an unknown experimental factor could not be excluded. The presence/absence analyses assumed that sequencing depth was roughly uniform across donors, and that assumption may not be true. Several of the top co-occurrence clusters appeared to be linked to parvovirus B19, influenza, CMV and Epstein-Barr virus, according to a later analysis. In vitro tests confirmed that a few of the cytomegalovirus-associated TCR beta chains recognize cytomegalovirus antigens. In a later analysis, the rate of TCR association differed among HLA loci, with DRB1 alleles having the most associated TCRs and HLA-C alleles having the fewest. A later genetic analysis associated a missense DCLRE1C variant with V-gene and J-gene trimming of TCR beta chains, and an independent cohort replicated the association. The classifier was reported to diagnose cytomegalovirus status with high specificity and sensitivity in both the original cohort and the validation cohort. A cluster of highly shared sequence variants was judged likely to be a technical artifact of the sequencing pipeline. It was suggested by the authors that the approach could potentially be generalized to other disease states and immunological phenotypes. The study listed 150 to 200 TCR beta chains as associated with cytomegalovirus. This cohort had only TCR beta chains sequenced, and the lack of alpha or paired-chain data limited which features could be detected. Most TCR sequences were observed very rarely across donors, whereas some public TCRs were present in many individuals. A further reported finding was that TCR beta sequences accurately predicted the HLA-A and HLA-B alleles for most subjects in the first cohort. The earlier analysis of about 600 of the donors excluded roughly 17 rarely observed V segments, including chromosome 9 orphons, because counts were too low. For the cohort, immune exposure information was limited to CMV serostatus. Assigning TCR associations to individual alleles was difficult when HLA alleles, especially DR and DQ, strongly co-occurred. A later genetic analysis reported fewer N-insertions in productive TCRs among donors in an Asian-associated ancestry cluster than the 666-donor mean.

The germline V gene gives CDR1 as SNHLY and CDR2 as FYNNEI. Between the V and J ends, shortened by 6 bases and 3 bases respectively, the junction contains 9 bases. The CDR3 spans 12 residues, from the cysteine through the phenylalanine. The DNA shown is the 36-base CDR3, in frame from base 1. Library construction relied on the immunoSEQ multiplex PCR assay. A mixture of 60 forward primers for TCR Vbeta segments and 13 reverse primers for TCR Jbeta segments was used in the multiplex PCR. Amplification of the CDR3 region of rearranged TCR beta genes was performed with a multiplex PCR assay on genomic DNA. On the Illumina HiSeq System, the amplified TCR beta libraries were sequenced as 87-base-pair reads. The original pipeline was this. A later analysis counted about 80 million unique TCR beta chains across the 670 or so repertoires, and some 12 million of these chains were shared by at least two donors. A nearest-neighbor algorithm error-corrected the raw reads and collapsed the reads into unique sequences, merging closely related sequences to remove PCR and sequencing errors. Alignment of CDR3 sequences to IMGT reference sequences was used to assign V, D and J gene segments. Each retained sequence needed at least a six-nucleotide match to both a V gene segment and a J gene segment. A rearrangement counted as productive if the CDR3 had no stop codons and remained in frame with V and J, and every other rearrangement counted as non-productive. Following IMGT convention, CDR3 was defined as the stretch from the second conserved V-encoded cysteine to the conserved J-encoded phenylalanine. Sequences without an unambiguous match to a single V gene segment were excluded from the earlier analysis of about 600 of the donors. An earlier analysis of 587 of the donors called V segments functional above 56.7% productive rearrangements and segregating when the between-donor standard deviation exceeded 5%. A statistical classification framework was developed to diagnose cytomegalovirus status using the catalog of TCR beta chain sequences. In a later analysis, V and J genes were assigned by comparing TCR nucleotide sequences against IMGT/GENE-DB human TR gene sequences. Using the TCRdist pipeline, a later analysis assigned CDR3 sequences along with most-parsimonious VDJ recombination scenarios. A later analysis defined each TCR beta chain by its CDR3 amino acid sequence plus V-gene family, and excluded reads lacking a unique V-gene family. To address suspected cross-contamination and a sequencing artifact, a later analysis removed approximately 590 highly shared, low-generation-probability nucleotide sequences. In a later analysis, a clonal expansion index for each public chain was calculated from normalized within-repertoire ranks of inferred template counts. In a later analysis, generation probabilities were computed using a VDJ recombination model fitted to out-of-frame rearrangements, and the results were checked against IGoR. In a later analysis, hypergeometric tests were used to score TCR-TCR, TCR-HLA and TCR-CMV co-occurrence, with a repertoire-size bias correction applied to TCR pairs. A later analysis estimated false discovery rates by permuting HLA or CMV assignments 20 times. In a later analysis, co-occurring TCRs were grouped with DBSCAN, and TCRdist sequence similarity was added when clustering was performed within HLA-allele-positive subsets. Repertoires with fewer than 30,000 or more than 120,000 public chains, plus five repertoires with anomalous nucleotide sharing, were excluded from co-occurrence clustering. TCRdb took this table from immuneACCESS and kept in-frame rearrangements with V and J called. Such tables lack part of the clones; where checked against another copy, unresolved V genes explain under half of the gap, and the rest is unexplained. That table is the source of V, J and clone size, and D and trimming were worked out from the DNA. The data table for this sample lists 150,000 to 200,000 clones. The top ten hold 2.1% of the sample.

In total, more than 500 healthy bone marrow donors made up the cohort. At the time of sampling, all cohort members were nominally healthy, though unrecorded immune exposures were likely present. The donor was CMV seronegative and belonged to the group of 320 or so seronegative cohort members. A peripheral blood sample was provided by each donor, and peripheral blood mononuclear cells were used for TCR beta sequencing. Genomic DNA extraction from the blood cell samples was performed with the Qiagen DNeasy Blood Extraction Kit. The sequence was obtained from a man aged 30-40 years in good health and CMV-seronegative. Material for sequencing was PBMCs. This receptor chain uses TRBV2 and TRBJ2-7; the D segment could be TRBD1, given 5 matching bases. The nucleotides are TGTGCCAGCAGGTGGGGCAGCTACGAGCAGTACTTC. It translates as CASRWGSYEQYF.